Listed below are T cell receptor beta chains from one sample, sequenced in a study of T cells in Graves' hyperthyroidism and ophthalmopathy. One entry per CDR3 protein, called by TCRdb with MiXCR from the multiplex PCR reads. The table shows about 580,000 distinct CDR3 sequences, with 46% occurring only once. The sequencing sample was made of peripheral blood or thyroid tissue (not recorded which). The receptors stem from a woman under 30 with Graves' hyperthyroidism. The CDR3 runs from the conserved cysteine through the conserved F or W. A D gene is named only where the DNA matches it firmly. The size field is filled for only some rows; it gives once, few, many or a size class.

D | size | J | V | CDR3 | DNA
- | - | TRBJ1-1 | TRBV5-1 | CASQDAWMAEAFF | TGCGCCAGCCAAGACGCCTGGATGGCTGAAGCTTTCTTT
- | - | TRBJ1-1 | TRBV19 | CASSLLGPTEALF | TGTGCCAGTAGTCTTCTGGGACCCACTGAAGCTCTCTTT
- | - | TRBJ1-5 | TRBV19 | CASSIDRDGNQPQHF | TGTGCCAGTAGTATAGACAGGGATGGCAATCAGCCCCAGCATTTT
- | - | TRBJ1-1 | TRBV7-9 | CASSQGAGEASF | TGTGCCAGCAGCCAAGGGGCGGGGGAAGCTTCCTTT
- | few | TRBJ2-6 | TRBV7-9 | CASSNTERSGANVLTF | TGTGCCAGCAGCAATACCGAACGGAGTGGGGCCAACGTCCTGACTTTC
- | few | TRBJ1-1 | TRBV5-1 | CASSSTGTSTTEAFF | TGCGCCAGCAGCTCCACTGGGACCTCAACGACTGAAGCTTTCTTT
- | many | TRBJ1-1 | TRBV2 | CASSLDIGSTEAFF | TGTGCCAGCAGTTTGGACATAGGGAGCACTGAAGCTTTCTTT
- | - | TRBJ2-7 | TRBV6-4 | CASSDSHSGHPYEQYF | TGTGCCAGCAGTGACTCCCACAGCGGCCACCCGTACGAGCAGTACTTC
- | - | TRBJ2-1 | TRBV20-1 | CSVPGSSYNEQFF | TGCAGTGTCCCGGGAAGCAGCTACAATGAGCAGTTCTTC
- | many | TRBJ2-7 | TRBV10-3 | CAISATGSAYEQYF | TGTGCCATCAGCGCGACAGGCTCAGCCTACGAGCAGTACTTC
- | - | TRBJ2-1 | TRBV7-2 | CASSLEVTLGGEQFF | TGTGCCAGCAGCTTAGAGGTTACCTTGGGAGGTGAGCAGTTCTTC
- | many | TRBJ2-7 | TRBV3-1 | CASSRQTGPYEQYF | TGTGCCAGCAGCCGACAGACAGGCCCCTACGAGCAGTACTTC
- | - | TRBJ1-4 | TRBV6-1 | CASSFGGLQSEKLFF | TGTGCCAGCAGTTTCGGAGGGCTCCAAAGCGAAAAACTGTTTTTT